This TCR beta chain was captured in a study of T cells in Graves' hyperthyroidism and ophthalmopathy. There were TCR beta CDR3 regions amplified from RNA transcripts. The TCR CDR3 first-round RT-PCR relied on the HTBI primer set. Each CDR3 protein gets one entry after TCRdb re-called the multiplex PCR reads with MiXCR. The repertoire consists of some 440,000 distinct CDR3 sequences, with roughly 14% occurring once and the leading ten covering around 7%. The germline V gene has CDR1 SGHKS and CDR2 YYEKEE (reference sequence). The CDR3 consists of 14 residues. V lost 0 bases to trimming and J lost 5 bases, with 10 bases between them.

This sequence originates from a young woman with Graves' hyperthyroidism. V usage is TRBV5-5 and J usage is TRBJ2-3; possibly TRBD1 for D (6 bases). What was sequenced was blood. CDR3 sequence (DNA): TGTGCCAGCAGCTTGGGGCAGGGGAGAGATACGCAGTATTTT. Encoded protein: CASSLGQGRDTQYF.